The following is a T cell receptor beta chain sequence with its context. The junction departs from germline at one end; a sequencing error may be responsible. The CDR3 spans 13 residues. Per the germline V gene, CDR1 is MNHEY and CDR2 is SMNVEV (reference sequence). This specimen belongs to a study of blood T cell repertoires in COVID-19. Looking at the study overall: Nucleic acid was either cDNA or gDNA, and it came from T cells, B-cell-depleted T cells, or PBMCs.

Original processing notes: Reference gene primers were amplified, and this amplification served to estimate nucleated cell counts. Produced via immunoSEQ multiplex PCR; TCRdb's table is partial and in-frame only. V, J and clone size were drawn from that table, and D and trimming were deduced from the DNA. The sample carries some 110,000 clones, around three quarters recorded once. Source material: peripheral blood. This sequence was found in a man between 65 and 79 years old with acute or convalescent COVID-19. The chain links TRBV27 to TRBJ2-1; 7 bases agree with TRBD2. The CDR3 reads CASNLGGYNKQFF. DNA for the CDR3: TGTGCCAGCAACCTGGGAGGGTACAATAAGCAGTTCTTC.